Listed below are T cell receptor beta chains from one sample, sequenced in a study of post-analysis software for immune sequencing data. One entry per CDR3 protein results from TCRdb running MiXCR on the PCR reads. The sample shows 250,000 to 300,000 distinct CDR3 sequences, 36% of them seen only once. Material: blood. Source of these receptors: a girl aged 5-17 years with multiple sclerosis. Both conserved end residues are part of each CDR3. The order of the fields is J gene, V gene, clone size, D gene, CDR3 protein, CDR3 DNA. D genes are given only for firm matches. Size is omitted from some rows. Given values are once, few, many or a class for expanded clones.

TRBJ1-2 | TRBV12-3/TRBV12-4 | few | NA | CASSRVGDGYTF | TGTGCCAGCAGTCGAGTGGGGGATGGCTACACCTTC
TRBJ1-4 | TRBV2 | once | NA | CASSPPDQGYEKLFF | TGTGCCAGCAGTCCCCCTGACCAGGGTTATGAAAAACTGTTTTTT
TRBJ2-1 | TRBV29-1 | many | NA | CSVSSALLREQFF | TGCAGCGTCTCTAGCGCCCTGCTGCGTGAGCAGTTCTTC
TRBJ2-5 | TRBV4-2 | NA | NA | CASSQEWVWETQYF | TGTGCCAGCAGCCAAGAGTGGGTCTGGGAGACCCAGTACTTC
TRBJ2-3 | TRBV28 | many | NA | CASSLHDHTDTQYF | TGTGCCAGCAGTTTGCACGACCACACAGATACGCAGTATTTT
TRBJ2-1 | TRBV20-1 | many | TRBD2 | CSAEDGAGEGEQFF | TGCAGTGCTGAGGACGGAGCGGGAGAAGGTGAGCAGTTCTTC
TRBJ2-5 | TRBV20-1 | many | TRBD2 | CSAPPLAGSQETQYF | TGCAGTGCTCCGCCTCTAGCGGGGAGCCAAGAGACCCAGTACTTC
TRBJ2-1 | TRBV12-3/TRBV12-4 | NA | TRBD2 | CASTKAGGIYNEQFF | TGTGCCAGCACCAAGGCGGGGGGGATATACAATGAGCAGTTCTTC
TRBJ1-4 | TRBV4-2 | NA | NA | CASSQEGYMDEKLFF | TGTGCCAGCAGCCAAGAAGGGTACATGGATGAAAAACTGTTTTTT
TRBJ2-1 | TRBV12-3/TRBV12-4 | NA | NA | CASSLRVSRDLNEQFF | TGTGCCAGCAGTCTGAGGGTTTCGAGGGACCTAAATGAGCAGTTCTTC
TRBJ2-7 | TRBV25-1 | NA | NA | CASSENGYEQYF | TGTGCCAGCAGTGAAAACGGCTACGAGCAGTACTTC
TRBJ2-5 | TRBV18 | few | NA | CASSPPQHQETQYF | TGTGCCAGCTCACCACCGCAGCACCAAGAGACCCAGTACTTC
TRBJ2-7 | TRBV5-6 | NA | NA | CASSLEAGDSYEQYF | TGTGCCAGCAGCTTAGAAGCGGGGGACAGCTACGAGCAGTACTTC
TRBJ2-1 | TRBV12-5 | NA | NA | CTSGWANSPRNGQFF | TGTACTAGTGGGTGGGCAAATTCGCCGAGGAATGGGCAGTTCTTC
TRBJ1-1 | TRBV3-1 | few | NA | CASSQDRWATEAFF | TGTGCCAGCAGCCAAGATAGGTGGGCCACTGAAGCTTTCTTT
TRBJ1-6 | TRBV5-5 | many | NA | CASSLSIAGWNSPLHF | TGTGCCAGCAGCTTGTCTATAGCAGGATGGAATTCACCCCTCCACTTT
TRBJ1-5 | TRBV3-1 | NA | TRBD1 | CASSDRAHQPQHF | TGTGCCAGCTCGGACAGGGCGCATCAGCCCCAGCATTTT
TRBJ2-5 | TRBV10-3 | NA | TRBD1 | CAISESGQGKETQYF | TGTGCCATCAGTGAGTCTGGACAGGGAAAAGAGACCCAGTACTTC
TRBJ2-7 | TRBV20-1 | many | NA | CSASRQGSYEQYF | TGCAGTGCTAGTAGGCAGGGGTCCTACGAGCAGTACTTC
TRBJ2-5 | TRBV24-1 | many | NA | CATSDTTSGFPQETQYF | TGTGCCACCAGTGATACAACCTCAGGGTTCCCTCAAGAGACCCAGTACTTC
TRBJ1-2 | TRBV4-1 | many | NA | CASSPTTGTIANYGYTF | TGCGCCAGCAGCCCCACTACCGGGACAATCGCTAACTATGGCTACACCTTC
TRBJ2-1 | TRBV14 | few | TRBD2 | CASSQDTYLFSGTAYNEQFF | TGTGCCAGCAGCCAAGATACTTACCTTTTTAGCGGGACGGCGTACAATGAGCAGTTCTTC
TRBJ2-5 | TRBV12-5 | many | TRBD2 | CASGHRLAGRIETQYF | TGTGCTAGTGGTCATCGACTAGCGGGGAGGATAGAGACCCAGTACTTC
TRBJ2-5 | TRBV10-3 | many | TRBD2 | CAISVGLAGEVKTQYF | TGTGCCATCAGTGTAGGACTAGCGGGAGAGGTGAAGACCCAGTACTTC
TRBJ2-1 | TRBV9 | many | NA | CASSISGYNEQFF | TGTGCCAGCAGCATTAGCGGTTACAATGAGCAGTTCTTC
TRBJ2-5 | TRBV7-6 | few | NA | CASSVQGTQETQYF | TGTGCCAGCAGCGTACAGGGAACCCAAGAGACCCAGTACTTC
TRBJ2-2 | TRBV20-1 | NA | TRBD2 | CSARGALAGNTGELFF | TGCAGTGCTAGAGGGGCTCTAGCGGGGAACACCGGGGAGCTGTTTTTT
TRBJ1-6 | TRBV20-1 | NA | NA | CSVGGSSYNSPLHF | TGCAGTGTGGGAGGGAGCTCCTATAATTCACCCCTCCACTTT
TRBJ2-7 | TRBV6-5 | once | TRBD1 | CASSYSKVTGLSYEQYF | TGTGCCAGCAGTTACTCGAAGGTGACAGGGCTCTCCTACGAGCAGTACTTC
TRBJ2-3 | TRBV7-2 | NA | NA | CASSLASGSDTQYF | TGTGCCAGCAGCTTAGCGTCAGGGTCAGATACGCAGTATTTT
TRBJ2-5 | TRBV5-4 | many | NA | CASSLKGSETQYF | TGTGCCAGCAGCTTGAAGGGCTCGGAGACCCAGTACTTC
TRBJ2-5 | TRBV4-2 | NA | NA | CAGSQGVPDIQETQYF | TGTGCCGGCAGCCAAGGGGTACCGGACATACAAGAGACCCAGTACTTC
TRBJ2-3 | TRBV7-9 | many | NA | CASIPSSVRGSTDTQYF | TGTGCCAGCATCCCCAGCAGTGTGCGGGGCAGCACAGATACGCAGTATTTT
TRBJ2-3 | TRBV7-9 | few | NA | CASSSNRGGQDTQYF | TGTGCCAGCAGCTCTAATAGGGGGGGCCAAGATACGCAGTATTTT
TRBJ1-5 | TRBV5-5 | few | NA | CASSLAGFQPQHF | TGTGCCAGCAGCTTGGCAGGGTTCCAGCCCCAGCATTTT
TRBJ1-5 | TRBV20-1 | NA | TRBD1 | CSARDIQGNQPQHF | TGCAGTGCTAGAGATATACAGGGGAATCAGCCCCAGCATTTT
TRBJ2-7 | TRBV28 | many | TRBD1 | CASSLGTGTEGEQYF | TGTGCCAGCAGTTTAGGGACAGGGACGGAGGGGGAGCAGTACTTC
TRBJ2-3 | TRBV7-9 | NA | TRBD1 | CASSLSGTGDGEREPDTQYF | TGTGCCAGCAGCTTGTCTGGGACAGGGGACGGGGAGCGGGAGCCCGATACGCAGTATTTT
TRBJ1-4 | TRBV6-5 | NA | NA | CASSYAAREKLFF | TGTGCCAGCAGTTACGCTGCAAGGGAAAAACTGTTTTTT
TRBJ2-5 | TRBV20-1 | few | TRBD1 | CSAPRDSQETQYF | TGCAGTGCTCCTCGGGACAGCCAAGAGACCCAGTACTTC